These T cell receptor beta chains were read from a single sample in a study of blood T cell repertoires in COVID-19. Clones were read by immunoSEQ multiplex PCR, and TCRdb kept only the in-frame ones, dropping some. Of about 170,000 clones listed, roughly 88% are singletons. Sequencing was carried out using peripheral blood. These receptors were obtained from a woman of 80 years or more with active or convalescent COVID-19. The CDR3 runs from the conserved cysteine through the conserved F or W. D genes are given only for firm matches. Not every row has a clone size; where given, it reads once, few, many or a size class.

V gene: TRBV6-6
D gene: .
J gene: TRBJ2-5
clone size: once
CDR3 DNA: TGTGCCAGCCTAGCCGGGATCCTACGCGACCAAGAGACCCAGTACTTC
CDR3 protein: CASLAGILRDQETQYF

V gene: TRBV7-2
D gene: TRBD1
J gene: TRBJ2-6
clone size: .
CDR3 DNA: TGTGCCAGCAGCTGGAACAGGGGTTCCGGGGCCAACGTCCTGACTTTC
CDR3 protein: CASSWNRGSGANVLTF

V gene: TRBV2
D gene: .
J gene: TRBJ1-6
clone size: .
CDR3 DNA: TGTGCCAGCAGTGGCCCGGGGAGTAATTCACCCCTCCACTTT
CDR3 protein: CASSGPGSNSPLHF

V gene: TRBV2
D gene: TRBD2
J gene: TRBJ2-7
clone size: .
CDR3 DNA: TGTGCCAGCAGTGAACAGGCTAGCGGGCACGAGCAGTACTTC
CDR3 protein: CASSEQASGHEQYF

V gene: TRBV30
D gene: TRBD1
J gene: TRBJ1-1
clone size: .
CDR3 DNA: TGTGCCTGGAGGGGACAGGTCAACACTGAAGCTTTCTTT
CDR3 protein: CAWRGQVNTEAFF

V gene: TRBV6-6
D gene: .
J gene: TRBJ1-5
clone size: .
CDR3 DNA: TGTGCCAGCAGTTCTCGACGGACAGATAGCAATCAGCCCCAGCATTTT
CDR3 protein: CASSSRRTDSNQPQHF

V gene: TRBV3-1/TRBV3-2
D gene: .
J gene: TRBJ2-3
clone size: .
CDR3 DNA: TGTGCCAGCAGCCAAGATTTCAGGGGAGATACGCAGTATTTT
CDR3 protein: CASSQDFRGDTQYF

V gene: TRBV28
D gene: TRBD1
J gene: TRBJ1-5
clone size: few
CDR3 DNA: TGTGCCAGCAGACCGACAGGGGCCTTCAATCAGCCCCAGCATTTT
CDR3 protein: CASRPTGAFNQPQHF

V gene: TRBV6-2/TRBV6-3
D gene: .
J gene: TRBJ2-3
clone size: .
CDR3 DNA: TGTGCCAGCAGTTTGCGGACACCCGGCACAGATACGCAGTATTTT
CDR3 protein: CASSLRTPGTDTQYF

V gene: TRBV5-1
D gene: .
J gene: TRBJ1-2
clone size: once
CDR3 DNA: TGCGCCAGCAGCTCTGAACCAGGGACAAACTATGGCTACACCTTC
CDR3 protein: CASSSEPGTNYGYTF

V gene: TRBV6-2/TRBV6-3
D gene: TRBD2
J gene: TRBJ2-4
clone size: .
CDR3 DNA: TGTGCCAGCAGTCCCTTCGGGGGGGGGATTGTCAAAAACATTCAGTACTTC
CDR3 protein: CASSPFGGGIVKNIQYF

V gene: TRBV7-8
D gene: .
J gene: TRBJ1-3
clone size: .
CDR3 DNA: TGTGCCAGCACCTTCCAGACAGGCACGAGGGACACCATATATTTT
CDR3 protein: CASTFQTGTRDTIYF

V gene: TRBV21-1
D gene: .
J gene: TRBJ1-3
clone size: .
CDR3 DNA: TGTGCCAGCAGACAGGGGGCGCTTGGAAACACCATATATTTT
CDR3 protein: CASRQGALGNTIYF

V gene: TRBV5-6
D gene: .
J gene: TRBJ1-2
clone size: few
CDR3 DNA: TGTGCCAGCAGCTTCCCCACCGGGGGGGGCTCAGCTGGCTACACCTTC
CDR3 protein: CASSFPTGGGSAGYTF

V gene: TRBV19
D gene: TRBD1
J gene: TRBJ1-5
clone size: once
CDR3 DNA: TGTGCCAGTAGTAACCGACAGGGGGTGAGCAATCAGCCCCAGCATTTT
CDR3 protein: CASSNRQGVSNQPQHF

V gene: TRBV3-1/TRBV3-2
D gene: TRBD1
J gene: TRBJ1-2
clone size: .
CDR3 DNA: TGTGCCAGCAGCCAACTACAGGGGGCGATCCATGGCTACACCTTC
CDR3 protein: CASSQLQGAIHGYTF

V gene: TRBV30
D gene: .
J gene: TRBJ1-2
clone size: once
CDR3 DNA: TGTGCCTGGTTCGTTCCCCAGGGGTTTCACTATGGCTACACCTTC
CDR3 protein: CAWFVPQGFHYGYTF

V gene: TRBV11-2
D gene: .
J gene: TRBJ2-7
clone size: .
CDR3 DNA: TGTGCCAGCAGCTTAGATCGGCAGGGCCACGAGCAGTACTTC
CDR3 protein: CASSLDRQGHEQYF

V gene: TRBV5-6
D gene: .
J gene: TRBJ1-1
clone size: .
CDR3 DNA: TGTGCCAGCAGCTTGGGGGACAAGAACACTGAAGCTTTCTTT
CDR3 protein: CASSLGDKNTEAFF

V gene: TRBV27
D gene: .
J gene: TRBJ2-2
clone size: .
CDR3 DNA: TGTGCCAGCACCACTACGAACTCATATGACAGGGAGGACACCGGGGAGCTGTTTTTT
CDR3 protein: CASTTTNSYDREDTGELFF

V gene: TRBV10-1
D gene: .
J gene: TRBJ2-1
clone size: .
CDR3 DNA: TGCGCCAGCAGCGTGGATGTGTTCGCCGGGGATGAGCAGTTCTTC
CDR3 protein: CASSVDVFAGDEQFF

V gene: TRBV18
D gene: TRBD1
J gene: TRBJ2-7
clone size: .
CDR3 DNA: TGTGCCAGCTCGCCACCCGGGACAGGGGTTAACGAGCAGTACTTC
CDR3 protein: CASSPPGTGVNEQYF

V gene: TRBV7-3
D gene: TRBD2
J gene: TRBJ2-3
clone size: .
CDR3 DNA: TGTGCCAGCAGCCCCCAACAGCGGGGGGGCGCAGATACGCAGTATTTT
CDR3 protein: CASSPQQRGGADTQYF

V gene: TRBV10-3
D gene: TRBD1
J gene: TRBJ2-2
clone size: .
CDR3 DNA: TGTGCCATCAGTGTCGAGGACAGGGGAAAGGCCGGGGAGCTGTTTTTT
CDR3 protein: CAISVEDRGKAGELFF

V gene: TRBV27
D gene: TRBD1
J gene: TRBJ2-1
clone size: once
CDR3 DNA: TGTGCCAGCAGCTTCGGACAGGGGACTTGGGATGAGCAGTTCTTC
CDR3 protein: CASSFGQGTWDEQFF

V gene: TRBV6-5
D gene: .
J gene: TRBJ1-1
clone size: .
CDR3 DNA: TGTGCCAGCAGTTACGGGCACCACACTGAAGCTTTCTTT
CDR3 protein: CASSYGHHTEAFF

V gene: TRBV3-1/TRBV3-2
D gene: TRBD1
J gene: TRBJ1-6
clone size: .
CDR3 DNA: TGTGCCAGCAGCCCCTTAGGGCAGGGGGCAGATTCACCCCTCCACTTT
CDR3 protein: CASSPLGQGADSPLHF

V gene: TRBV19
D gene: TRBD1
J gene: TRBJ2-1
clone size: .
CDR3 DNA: TGTGCCAGTAAGCCCGGGACAGGGAACTACAATGAGCAGTTCTTC
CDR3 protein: CASKPGTGNYNEQFF

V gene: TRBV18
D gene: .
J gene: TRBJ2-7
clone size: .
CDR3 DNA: TGTGCCAGCTCGGAGGTCCCCCTGACCTCCTACGAGCAGTACTTC
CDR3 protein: CASSEVPLTSYEQYF

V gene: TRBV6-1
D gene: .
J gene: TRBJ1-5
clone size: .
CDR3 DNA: TGTGCCAGCAGTGATAGACACGTCTGGGGCAATCAGCCCCAGCATTTT
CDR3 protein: CASSDRHVWGNQPQHF

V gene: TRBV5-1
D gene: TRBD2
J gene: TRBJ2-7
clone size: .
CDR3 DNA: TGCGCCAGCAGCGTGGGACTAGCGGGGGGTTTTTACGAGCAGTACTTC
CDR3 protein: CASSVGLAGGFYEQYF

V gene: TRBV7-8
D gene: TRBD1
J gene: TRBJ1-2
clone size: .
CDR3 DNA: TGTGCCAGCAGCTTAGGGAAGGGACAGGGATTTGGCTACACCTTC
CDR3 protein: CASSLGKGQGFGYTF

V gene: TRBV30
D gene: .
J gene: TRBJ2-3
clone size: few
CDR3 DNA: TGTGCCTGGAGTAAGGACATTGGCACAGATACGCAGTATTTT
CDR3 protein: CAWSKDIGTDTQYF

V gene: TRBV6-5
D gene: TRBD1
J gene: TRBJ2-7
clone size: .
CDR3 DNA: TGTGCCAGCAGTCCCGGGACAGGGGCCTTCCACGAGCAGTACTTC
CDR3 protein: CASSPGTGAFHEQYF

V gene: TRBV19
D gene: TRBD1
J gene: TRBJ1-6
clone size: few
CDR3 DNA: TGTGCCAGTAGTATGGTCCAGGGGGAATCACCCCTCCACTTT
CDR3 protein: CASSMVQGESPLHF

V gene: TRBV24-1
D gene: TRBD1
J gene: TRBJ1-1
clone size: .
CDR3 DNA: TGTGCCACGAGGGACAGGGCGAACACTGAAGCTTTCTTT
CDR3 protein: CATRDRANTEAFF

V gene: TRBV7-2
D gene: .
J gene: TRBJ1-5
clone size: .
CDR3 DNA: TGTGCCAGCAGCTCCCCAGGGGATCAGCCCCAGCATTTT
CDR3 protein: CASSSPGDQPQHF

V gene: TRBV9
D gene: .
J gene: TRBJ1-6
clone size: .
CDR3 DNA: TGTGCCAGCAGCGTAAAGGCGGTAGATTCACCCCTCCACTTT
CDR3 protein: CASSVKAVDSPLHF

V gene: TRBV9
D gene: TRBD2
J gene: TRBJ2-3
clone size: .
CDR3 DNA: TGTGCCAGCAGCACCCCGACTAGCGGGGGGGCAGATACGCAGTATTTT
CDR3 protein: CASSTPTSGGADTQYF

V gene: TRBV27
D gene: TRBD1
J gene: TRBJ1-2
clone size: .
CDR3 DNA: TGTGCCAGCAGTCCCTTCGGGACAGGGGGCGTATACTATGGCTACACCTTC
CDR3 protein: CASSPFGTGGVYYGYTF

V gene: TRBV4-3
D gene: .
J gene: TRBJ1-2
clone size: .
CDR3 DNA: TGCGCCAGCAGCCAAGACCCGCAGGGGCTATTGAGTGGCTACACCTTC
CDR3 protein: CASSQDPQGLLSGYTF

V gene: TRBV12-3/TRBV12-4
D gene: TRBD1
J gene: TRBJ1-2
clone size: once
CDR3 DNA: TGTGCCAGCAGTATGGACAGGCCTTATGGCTACACCTTC
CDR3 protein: CASSMDRPYGYTF

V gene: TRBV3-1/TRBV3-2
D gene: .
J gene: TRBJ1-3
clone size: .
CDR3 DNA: TGTGCCAGCAGCCGGCCTTCCTCTGGAAACACCATATATTTT
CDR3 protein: CASSRPSSGNTIYF

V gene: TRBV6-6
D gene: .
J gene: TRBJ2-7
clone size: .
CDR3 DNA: TGTGCCAGCAGTTACCAAGGTGGTATGGGGGGCTACGAGCAGTACTTC
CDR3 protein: CASSYQGGMGGYEQYF

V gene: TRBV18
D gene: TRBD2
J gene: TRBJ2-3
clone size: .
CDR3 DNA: TGTGCCAGCTCACCAAACCGAGGGACTAGCGGGGGTACAGATACGCAGTATTTT
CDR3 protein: CASSPNRGTSGGTDTQYF

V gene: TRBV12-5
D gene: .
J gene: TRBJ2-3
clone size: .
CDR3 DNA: TGTGCTAGTGGTTTCGCAGGCGGGGCCACAGATACGCAGTATTTT
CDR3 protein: CASGFAGGATDTQYF

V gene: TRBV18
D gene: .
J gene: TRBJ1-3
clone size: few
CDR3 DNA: TGTGCCAGCTCACCACTCCCTCGTGGAAACACCATATATTTT
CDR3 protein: CASSPLPRGNTIYF

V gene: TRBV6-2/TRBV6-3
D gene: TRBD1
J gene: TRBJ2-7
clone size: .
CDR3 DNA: TGTGCCAGCACCCCAACCGGGACAGGTTCCTACGAGCAGTACTTC
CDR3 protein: CASTPTGTGSYEQYF